This T cell receptor beta chain was sequenced in a study of metastatic and nonmetastatic thyroid tumors (dated by TCRdb to 2018 to 2020). With respect to the entire study: The researchers compared repertoires between peripheral blood samples and tumor or nodule tissue samples from patients with malignant or benign thyroid disease. Findings and caveats that apply to the study as a whole: In both blood and tumor samples, TCR beta diversity was reported to be significantly higher in malignant tumors than in benign nodules.

None of the patients had been given any treatment before thyroid surgery. Using T-cell receptor beta sequencing, the study looked back at clinical samples from patients collected from about 2011 to 2019. This clone was detected ten times or more. Its recognized antigen is unknown. No base quality information exists; no much larger clone differs at one position. The CDR3 numbers 16 residues from cysteine through phenylalanine. CDR3 DNA is the only sequence kept; it has 48 bases, read in frame from the first base. The CDR1 and CDR2 encoded by the germline V gene (reference sequence) are DFQATT and SNEGSKA. The junction shows trimming of 4 bases on V and 0 bases on J, plus 17 bases between the germline ends. Libraries were prepared through PCR. The instrument given in TCRdb is Illumina HiSeq 4000. The TCR beta-chain CDR3 region of each patient was profiled by high-throughput sequencing. In the original analysis: CDR3 differences across clinicopathological groups were used to build a classifier for discriminating distant-metastatic papillary thyroid cancer patients. Repertoire diversity was assessed with the Shannon index, and tumor-blood repertoire similarity with the Morisita-Horn index. TCRdb itself trimmed the public reads at Q25 with fastp, ran MiXCR and retained productive beta chains. It is TCRdb's table, rather than the study itself, that gives the V and J calls and clone size. In this sample the table shows more than 90,000 clones, approximately 11% of which occur a single time. The ten largest clones take up 10% to 12% of the sample.

Sequencing input: blood. The V and J segments used are TRBV20-1 and TRBJ2-3; the D gene is unclear. The receptor was isolated from a female donor with papillary thyroid cancer or a benign thyroid nodule (not recorded which). Some clones in this sample may be carry-over from other donors' samples. The nucleotide sequence is given as TGCAGTGCTATTAAGTGGTTGGGTCCTAGCACAGATACGCAGTATTTT. This translates into CSAIKWLGPSTDTQYF.